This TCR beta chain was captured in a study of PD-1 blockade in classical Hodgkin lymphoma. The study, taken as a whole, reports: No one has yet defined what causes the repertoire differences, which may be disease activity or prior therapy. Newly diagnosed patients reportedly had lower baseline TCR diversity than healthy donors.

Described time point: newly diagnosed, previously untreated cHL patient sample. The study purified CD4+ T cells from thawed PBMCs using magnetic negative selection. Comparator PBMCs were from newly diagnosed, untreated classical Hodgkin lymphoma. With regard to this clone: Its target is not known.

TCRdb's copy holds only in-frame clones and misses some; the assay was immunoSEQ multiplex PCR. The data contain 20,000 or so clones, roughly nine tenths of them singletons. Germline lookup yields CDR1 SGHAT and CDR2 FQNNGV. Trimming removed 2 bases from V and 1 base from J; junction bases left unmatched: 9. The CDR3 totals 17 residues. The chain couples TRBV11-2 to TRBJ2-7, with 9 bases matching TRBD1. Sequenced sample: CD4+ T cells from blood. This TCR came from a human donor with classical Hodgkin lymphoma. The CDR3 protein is CASSLPPGQGTSYEQYF. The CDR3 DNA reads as TGTGCCAGCAGCTTACCCCCGGGACAGGGAACATCCTACGAGCAGTACTTC.